A single T cell receptor (beta chain) is shown here with its context. This specimen comes from a study of OX40 agonist ivuxolimab in advanced cancers. Generated by immunoSEQ multiplex PCR, the TCRdb table keeps only in-frame clones and is missing some. The table has about 89,000 clones, just under 95% seen once. V lost 6 bases and J lost 2, with 13 bases in between. The CDR3 has 14 amino acids. The germline V gene has CDR1 LGHNT and CDR2 FRNRAP. The chain has TRBV12-5 and TRBJ2-5; possibly TRBD1 for D (6 bases). This specimen was CD4+ or CD8+ T cells sorted from blood, taken in a trial of the OX40 agonist ivuxolimab. The source of this sequence is an adult with an advanced solid tumor such as melanoma, head and neck, liver or kidney cancer. The CDR3, as DNA: TGTGCTAGTGGGCCGGGAAGGGGGCAAGAGACCCAGTACTTC. Amino acids: CASGPGRGQETQYF.